This note documents a single T cell receptor beta chain sequence. Antigen specificity is unknown. This sample was included in a study of CD8 T cells in Susac syndrome. Study-level points and caveats: The study recognized that the number of individuals in its TCR sequencing and HLA analysis was relatively small.

With random hexamers, reverse transcription was performed on 0.5 to 1 ug of RNA. Amplification of TCR beta CDR3 by immunoSEQ multiplex PCR spanned 54 Vbeta and 13 Jbeta. TCRdb recomputed calls from the immunoSEQ multiplex PCR reads with MiXCR, one row per CDR3 protein. The top ten hold less than 0.2% of the sample, which has approximately 300,000 distinct CDR3 sequences, about 88% seen once. TCR beta sequencing covered blood CD8+ and CD4+ T cells. The multiple sclerosis controls were treatment-naive patients affected by stable or active relapsing-remitting disease. In germline, CDR1 is SQVTM, CDR2 ANQGSEA. J gave up 3 bases and V 8 bases, and 10 bases lay outside the gene matches. The CDR3 spans 14 residues.

Specimen: CD8+ T cells from PBMCs. The receptor comes from a human donor with multiple sclerosis. The chain employs TRBV29-1 and TRBJ1-5; 7 bases fit TRBD1. This CDR3 is CSWGEGGDNQPQHF. As DNA, the CDR3 is TGCAGCTGGGGGGAAGGGGGCGACAATCAGCCCCAGCATTTT.